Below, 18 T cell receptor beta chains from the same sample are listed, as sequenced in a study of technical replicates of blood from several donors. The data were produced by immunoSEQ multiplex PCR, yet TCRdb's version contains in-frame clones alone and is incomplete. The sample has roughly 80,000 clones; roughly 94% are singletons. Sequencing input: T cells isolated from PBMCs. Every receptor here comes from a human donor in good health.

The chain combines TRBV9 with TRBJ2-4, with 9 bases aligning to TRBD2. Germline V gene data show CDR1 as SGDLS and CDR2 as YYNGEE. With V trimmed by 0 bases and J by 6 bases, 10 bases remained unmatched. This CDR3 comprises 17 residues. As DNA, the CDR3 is TGTGCCAGCAGCGTAGGGGAGGCGGGAGGGATAAGAAACATTCAGTACTTC. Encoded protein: CASSVGEAGGIRNIQYF.

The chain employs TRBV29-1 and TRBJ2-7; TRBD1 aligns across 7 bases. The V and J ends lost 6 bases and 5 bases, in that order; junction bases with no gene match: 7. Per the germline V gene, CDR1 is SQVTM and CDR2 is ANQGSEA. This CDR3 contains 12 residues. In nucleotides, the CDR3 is TGCAGCGTGGGACAGAGCCCGGACGAGCAGTACTTC. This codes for CSVGQSPDEQYF.

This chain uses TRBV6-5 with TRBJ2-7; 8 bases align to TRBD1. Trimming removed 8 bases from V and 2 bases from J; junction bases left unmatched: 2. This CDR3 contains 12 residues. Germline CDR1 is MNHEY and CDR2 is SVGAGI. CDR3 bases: TGTGCCAGCTCGGACAGGGCCTACGAGCAGTACTTC. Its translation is CASSDRAYEQYF.

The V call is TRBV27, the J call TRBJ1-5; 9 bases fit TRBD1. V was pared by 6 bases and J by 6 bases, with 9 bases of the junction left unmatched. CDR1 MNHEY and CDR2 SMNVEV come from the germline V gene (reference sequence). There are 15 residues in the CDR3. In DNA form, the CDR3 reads TGTGCCAGCAGCTTGGGACAGGGAGGCGGTCAGCCCCAGCATTTT. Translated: CASSLGQGGGQPQHF.

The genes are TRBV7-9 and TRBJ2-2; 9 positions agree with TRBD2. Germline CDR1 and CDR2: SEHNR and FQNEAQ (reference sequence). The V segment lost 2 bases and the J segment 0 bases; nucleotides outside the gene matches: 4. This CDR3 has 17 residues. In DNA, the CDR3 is TGTGCCAGCAGCTTATTAGCGGGAGTAGCGAACACCGGGGAGCTGTTTTTT. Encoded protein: CASSLLAGVANTGELFF.

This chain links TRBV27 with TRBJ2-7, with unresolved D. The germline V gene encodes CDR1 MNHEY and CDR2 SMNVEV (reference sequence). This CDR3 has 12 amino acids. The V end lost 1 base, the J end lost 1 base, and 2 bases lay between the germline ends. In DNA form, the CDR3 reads TGTGCCAGCAGTTTATTATCCTACGAGCAGTACTTC. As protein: CASSLLSYEQYF.

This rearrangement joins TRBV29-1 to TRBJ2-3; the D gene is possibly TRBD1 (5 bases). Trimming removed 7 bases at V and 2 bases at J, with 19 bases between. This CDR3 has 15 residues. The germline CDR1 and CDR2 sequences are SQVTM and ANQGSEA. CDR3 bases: TGCAGCGGGGAAGGGTTGGTAGGGGACACAGATACGCAGTATTTT. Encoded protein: CSGEGLVGDTDTQYF.

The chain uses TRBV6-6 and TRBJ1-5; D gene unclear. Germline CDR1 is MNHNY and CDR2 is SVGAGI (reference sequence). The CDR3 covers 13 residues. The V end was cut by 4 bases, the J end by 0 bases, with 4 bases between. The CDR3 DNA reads TGTGCCAGCAGTTTAAATAGCAATCAGCCCCAGCATTTT. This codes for CASSLNSNQPQHF.

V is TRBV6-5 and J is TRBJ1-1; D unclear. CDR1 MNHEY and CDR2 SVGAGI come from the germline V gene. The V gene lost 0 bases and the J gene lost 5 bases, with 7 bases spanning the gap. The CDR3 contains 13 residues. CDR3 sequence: CASSYSRWTEAFF. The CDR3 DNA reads TGTGCCAGCAGTTACTCCCGGTGGACTGAAGCTTTCTTT.

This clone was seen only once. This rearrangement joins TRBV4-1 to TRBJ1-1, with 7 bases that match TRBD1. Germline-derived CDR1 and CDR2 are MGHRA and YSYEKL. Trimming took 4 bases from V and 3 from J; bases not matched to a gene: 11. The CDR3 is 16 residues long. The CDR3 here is CASSLKQGQGYTEAFF. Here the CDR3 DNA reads TGCGCCAGCAGCCTGAAACAGGGGCAGGGTTACACTGAAGCTTTCTTT.

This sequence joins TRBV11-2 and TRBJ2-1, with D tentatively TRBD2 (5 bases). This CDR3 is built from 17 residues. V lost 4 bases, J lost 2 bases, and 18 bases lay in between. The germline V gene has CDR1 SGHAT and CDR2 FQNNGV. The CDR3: CASSSRLTGRAYNEQFF. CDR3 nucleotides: TGTGCCAGCAGCTCCCGCTTGACGGGAAGGGCCTACAATGAGCAGTTCTTC.

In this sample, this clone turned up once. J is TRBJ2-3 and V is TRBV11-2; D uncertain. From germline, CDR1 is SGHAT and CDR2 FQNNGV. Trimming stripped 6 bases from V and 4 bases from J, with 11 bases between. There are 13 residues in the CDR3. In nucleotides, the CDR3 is TGTGCCAGCAGTCCCCGGAGATCAGATACGCAGTATTTT. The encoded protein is CASSPRRSDTQYF.

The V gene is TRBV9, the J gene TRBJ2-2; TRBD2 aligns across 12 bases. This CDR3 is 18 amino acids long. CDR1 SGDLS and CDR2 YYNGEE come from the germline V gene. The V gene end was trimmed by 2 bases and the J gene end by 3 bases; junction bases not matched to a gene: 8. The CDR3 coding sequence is TGTGCCAGCAGCGTGGGAGGACTAGCGGGGACTTACACCGGGGAGCTGTTTTTT. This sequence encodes CASSVGGLAGTYTGELFF.

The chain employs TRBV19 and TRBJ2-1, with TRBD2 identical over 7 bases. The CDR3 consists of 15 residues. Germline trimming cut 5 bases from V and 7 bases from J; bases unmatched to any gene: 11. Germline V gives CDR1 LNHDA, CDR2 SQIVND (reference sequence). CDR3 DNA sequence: TGTGCCAGTAGTGTGGGCCGGCGGGAGCGGAATGAGCAGTTCTTC. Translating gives CASSVGRRERNEQFF.

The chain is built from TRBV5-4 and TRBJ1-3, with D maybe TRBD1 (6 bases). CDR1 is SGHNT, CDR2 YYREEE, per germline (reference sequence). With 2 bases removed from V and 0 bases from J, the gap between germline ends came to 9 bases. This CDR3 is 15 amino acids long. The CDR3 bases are TGTGCCAGCAGCTTAGACAGGAGCTCTGGAAACACCATATATTTT. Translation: CASSLDRSSGNTIYF.

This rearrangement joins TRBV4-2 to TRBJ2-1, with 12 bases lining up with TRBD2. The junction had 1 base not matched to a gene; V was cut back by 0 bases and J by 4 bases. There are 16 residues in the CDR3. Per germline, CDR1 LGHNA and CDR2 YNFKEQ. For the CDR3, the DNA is TGTGCCAGCAGCCAAGATGGGACTAGCGGGTACAATGAGCAGTTCTTC. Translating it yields CASSQDGTSGYNEQFF.

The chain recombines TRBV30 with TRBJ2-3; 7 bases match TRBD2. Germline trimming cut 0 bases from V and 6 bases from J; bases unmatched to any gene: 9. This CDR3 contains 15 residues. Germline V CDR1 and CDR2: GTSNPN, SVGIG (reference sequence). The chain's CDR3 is CAWSVQAGLRDTQYF. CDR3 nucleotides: TGTGCCTGGAGTGTACAAGCGGGATTGAGGGATACGCAGTATTTT.

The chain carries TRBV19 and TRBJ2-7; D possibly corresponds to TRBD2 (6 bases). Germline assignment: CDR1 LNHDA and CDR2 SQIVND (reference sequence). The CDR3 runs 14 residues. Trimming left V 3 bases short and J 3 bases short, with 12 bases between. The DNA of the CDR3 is TGTGCCAGTAGTATGCGGGGCATAGGCTACGAGCAGTACTTC. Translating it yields CASSMRGIGYEQYF. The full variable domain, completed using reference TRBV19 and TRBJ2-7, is DGGITQSPKYLFRKEGQNVTLSCEQNLNHDAMYWYRQDPGQGLRLIYYSQIVNDFQKGDIAEGYSVSREKKESFPLTVTSAQKNPTAFYLCASSMRGIGYEQYFGPGTRLTVT.